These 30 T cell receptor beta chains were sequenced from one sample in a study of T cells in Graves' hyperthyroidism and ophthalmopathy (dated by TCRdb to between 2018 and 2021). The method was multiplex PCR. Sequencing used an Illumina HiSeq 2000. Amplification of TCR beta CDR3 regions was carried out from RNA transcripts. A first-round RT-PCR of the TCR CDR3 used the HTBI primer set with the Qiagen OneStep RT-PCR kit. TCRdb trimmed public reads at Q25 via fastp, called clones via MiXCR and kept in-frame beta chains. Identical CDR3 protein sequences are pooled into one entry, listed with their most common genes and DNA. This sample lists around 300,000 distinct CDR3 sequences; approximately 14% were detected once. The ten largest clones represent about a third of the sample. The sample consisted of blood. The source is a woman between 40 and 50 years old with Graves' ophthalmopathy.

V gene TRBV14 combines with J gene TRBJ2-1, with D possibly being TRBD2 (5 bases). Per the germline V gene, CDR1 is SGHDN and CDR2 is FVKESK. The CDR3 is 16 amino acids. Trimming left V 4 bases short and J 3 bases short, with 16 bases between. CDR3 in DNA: TGTGCCAGCAGCCCACCCCAGCGGATCCGCTACAATGAGCAGTTCTTC. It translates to CASSPPQRIRYNEQFF.

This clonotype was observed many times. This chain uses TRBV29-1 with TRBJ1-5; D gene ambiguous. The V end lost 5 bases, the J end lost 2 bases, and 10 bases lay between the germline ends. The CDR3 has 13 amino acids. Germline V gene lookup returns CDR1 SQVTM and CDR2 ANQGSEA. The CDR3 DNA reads TGCAGCGTTAAGGACGGTGGCAATCAGCCCCAGCATTTT. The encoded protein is CSVKDGGNQPQHF.

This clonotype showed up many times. The DNA of the CDR3 is TGCAGTGCTAGAAGTGGTGGGCGGGAGGGCACAGATACGCAGTATTTT. Translating gives CSARSGGREGTDTQYF. V and J are TRBV20-1 and TRBJ2-3; 8 positions match TRBD2. There are 16 residues in the CDR3. The junction had 8 bases not matched to a gene; V was cut back by 2 bases and J by 1 base. Looked up from germline, CDR1 is DFQATT and CDR2 is SNEGSKA (reference sequence).

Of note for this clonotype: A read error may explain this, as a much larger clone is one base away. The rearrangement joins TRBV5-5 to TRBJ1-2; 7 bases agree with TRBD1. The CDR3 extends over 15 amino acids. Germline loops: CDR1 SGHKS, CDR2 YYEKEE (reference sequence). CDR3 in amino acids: CASTLRRGQSDGHTF. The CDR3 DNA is TGTGCCAGCACCTTGCGAAGGGGACAGAGCGATGGCCACACCTTC.

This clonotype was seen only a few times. CDR3 in amino acids: CSARVSRGTGELFF. The CDR3 DNA reads as TGCAGTGCTAGAGTCTCCCGGGGTACCGGGGAGCTGTTTTTT. The chain employs TRBV20-1 and TRBJ2-2; D may be TRBD2 (5 bases). The CDR3 sequence is 14 residues long. Per the germline V gene, CDR1 is DFQATT and CDR2 is SNEGSKA (reference sequence). V was pared by 1 base and J by 5 bases, with 11 bases between.

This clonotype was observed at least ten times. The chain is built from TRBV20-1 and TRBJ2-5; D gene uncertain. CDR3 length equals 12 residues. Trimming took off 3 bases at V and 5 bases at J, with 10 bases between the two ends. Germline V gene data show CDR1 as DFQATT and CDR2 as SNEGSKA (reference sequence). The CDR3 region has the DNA TGCAGTGCTAGGGCCTTCGGGGAGACCCAGTACTTC. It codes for CSARAFGETQYF.

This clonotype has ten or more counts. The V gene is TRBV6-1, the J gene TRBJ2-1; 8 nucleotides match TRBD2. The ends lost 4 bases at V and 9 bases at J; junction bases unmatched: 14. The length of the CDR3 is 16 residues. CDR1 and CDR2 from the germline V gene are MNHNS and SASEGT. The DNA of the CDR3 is TGTGCCAGCAGTGCAATAGTAGCGGGAAGTCGGGCTGAGCAGTTCTTC. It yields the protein CASSAIVAGSRAEQFF.

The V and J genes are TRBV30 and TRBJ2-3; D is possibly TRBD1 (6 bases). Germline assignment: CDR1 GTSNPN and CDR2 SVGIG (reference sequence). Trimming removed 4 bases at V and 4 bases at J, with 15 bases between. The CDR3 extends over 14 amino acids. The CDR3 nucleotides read TGTGCCTGGAATCAGGGGAGAAGGGCAGATACGCAGTATTTT. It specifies CAWNQGRRADTQYF.

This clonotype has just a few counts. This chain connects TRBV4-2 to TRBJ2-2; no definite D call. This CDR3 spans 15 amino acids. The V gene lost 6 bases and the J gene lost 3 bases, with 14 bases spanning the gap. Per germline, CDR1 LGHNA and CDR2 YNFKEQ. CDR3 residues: CASSTNPRDTGELFF. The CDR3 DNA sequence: TGTGCCAGCAGTACGAATCCGCGAGACACCGGGGAGCTGTTTTTT.

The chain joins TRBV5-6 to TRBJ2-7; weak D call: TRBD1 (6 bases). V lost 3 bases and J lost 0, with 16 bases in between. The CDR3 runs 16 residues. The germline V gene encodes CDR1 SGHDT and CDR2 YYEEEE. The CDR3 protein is CASSSLTGSNSYEQYF. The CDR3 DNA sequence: TGTGCCAGCAGCTCACTGACAGGTTCCAACTCCTACGAGCAGTACTTC.

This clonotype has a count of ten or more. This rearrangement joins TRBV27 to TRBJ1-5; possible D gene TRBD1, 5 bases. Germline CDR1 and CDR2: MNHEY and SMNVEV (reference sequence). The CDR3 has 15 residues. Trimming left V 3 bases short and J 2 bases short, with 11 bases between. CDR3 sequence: CASSFPPGRNQPQHF. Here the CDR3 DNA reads TGTGCCAGCAGTTTCCCCCCAGGGCGCAATCAGCCCCAGCATTTT.

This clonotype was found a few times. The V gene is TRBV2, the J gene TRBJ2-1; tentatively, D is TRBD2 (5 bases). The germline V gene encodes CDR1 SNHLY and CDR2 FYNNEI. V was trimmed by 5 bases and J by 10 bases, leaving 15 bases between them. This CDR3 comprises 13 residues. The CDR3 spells CASSSLASREQFF. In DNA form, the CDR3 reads TGTGCCAGCAGTTCGCTAGCCAGTAGGGAGCAGTTCTTC. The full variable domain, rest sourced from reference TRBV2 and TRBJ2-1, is EPEVTQTPSHQVTQMGQEVILRCVPISNHLYFYWYRQILGQKVEFLVSFYNNEISEKSEIFDDQFSVERPDGSNFTLKIRSTKLEDSAMYFCASSSLASREQFFGPGTRLTVL.

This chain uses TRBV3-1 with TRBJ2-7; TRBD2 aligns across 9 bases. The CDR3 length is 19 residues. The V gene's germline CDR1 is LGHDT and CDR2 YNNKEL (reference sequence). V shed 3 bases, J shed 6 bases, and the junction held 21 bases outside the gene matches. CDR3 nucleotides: TGTGCCAGCAGCCACACGCGCGCGGGGGGGGCCCTCCCGCGGAGCGAGCAGTACTTC. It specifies CASSHTRAGGALPRSEQYF.

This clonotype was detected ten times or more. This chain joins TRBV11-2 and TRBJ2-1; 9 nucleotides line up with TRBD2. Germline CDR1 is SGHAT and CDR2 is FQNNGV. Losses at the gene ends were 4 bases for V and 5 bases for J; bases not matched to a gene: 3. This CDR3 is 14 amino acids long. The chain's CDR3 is CASSWRLADNEQFF. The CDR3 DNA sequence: TGTGCCAGCAGCTGGAGACTAGCGGACAATGAGCAGTTCTTC.

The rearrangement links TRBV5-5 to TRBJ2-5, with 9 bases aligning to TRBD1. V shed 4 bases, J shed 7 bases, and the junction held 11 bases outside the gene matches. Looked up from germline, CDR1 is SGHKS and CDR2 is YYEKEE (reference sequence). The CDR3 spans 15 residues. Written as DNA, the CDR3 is TGTGCCAGCAGCGGGGGACAGGGCCCGTTCGGGACCCAGTACTTC. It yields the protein CASSGGQGPFGTQYF.

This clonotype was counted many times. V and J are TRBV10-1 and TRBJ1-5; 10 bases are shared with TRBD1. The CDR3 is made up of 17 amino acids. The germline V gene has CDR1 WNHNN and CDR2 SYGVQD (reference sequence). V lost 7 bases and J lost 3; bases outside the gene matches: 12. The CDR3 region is CASTPTSDRGNNQPQHF. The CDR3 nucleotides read TGCGCCAGCACCCCAACCTCGGACAGGGGGAACAATCAGCCCCAGCATTTT.

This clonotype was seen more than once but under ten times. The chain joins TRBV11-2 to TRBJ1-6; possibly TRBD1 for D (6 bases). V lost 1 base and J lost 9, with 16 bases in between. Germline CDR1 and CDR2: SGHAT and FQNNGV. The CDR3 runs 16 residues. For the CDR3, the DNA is TGTGCCAGCAGCTTAGGCCCCAGGGGCGAGCGTTCACCCCTCCACTTT. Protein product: CASSLGPRGERSPLHF.

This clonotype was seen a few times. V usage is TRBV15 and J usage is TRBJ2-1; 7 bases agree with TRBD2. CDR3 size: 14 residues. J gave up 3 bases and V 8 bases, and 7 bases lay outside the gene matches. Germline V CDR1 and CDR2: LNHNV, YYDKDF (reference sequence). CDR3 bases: TGTGCCACCGGGGGGGGGGTATTCTACAATGAGCAGTTCTTC. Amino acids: CATGGGVFYNEQFF.

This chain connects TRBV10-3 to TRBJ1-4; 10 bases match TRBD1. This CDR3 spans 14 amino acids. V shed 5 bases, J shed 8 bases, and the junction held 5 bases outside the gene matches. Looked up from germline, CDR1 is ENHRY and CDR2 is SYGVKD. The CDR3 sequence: CAISRDRGGEKLFF. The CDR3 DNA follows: TGTGCCATCAGTCGGGACAGGGGAGGGGAAAAACTGTTTTTT.

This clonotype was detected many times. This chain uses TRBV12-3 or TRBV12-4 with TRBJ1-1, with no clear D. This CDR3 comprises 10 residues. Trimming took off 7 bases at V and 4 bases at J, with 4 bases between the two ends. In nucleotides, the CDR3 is TGTGCCAGCACCCGCACTGAAGCTTTCTTT. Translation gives CASTRTEAFF.

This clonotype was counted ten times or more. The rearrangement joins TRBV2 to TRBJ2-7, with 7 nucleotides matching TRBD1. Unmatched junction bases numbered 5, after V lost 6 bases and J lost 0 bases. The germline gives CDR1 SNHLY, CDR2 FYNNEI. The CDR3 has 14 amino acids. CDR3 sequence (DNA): TGTGCCAGCAGAGGTGACAGGGTCTCCTACGAGCAGTACTTC. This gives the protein CASRGDRVSYEQYF.

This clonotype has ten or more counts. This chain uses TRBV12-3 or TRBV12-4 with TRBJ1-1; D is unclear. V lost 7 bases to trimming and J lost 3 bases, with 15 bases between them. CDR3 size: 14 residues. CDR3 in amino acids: CASIMTPGYTEAFF. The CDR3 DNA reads TGTGCCAGCATTATGACCCCGGGATACACTGAAGCTTTCTTT.

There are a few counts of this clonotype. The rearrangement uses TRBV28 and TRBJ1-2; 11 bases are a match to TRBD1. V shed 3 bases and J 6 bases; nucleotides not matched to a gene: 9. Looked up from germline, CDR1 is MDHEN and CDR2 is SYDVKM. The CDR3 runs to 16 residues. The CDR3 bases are TGTGCCAGCAGTTTCTCCCCTGGGACAGGGGGGGATGGCTACACCTTC. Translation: CASSFSPGTGGDGYTF.

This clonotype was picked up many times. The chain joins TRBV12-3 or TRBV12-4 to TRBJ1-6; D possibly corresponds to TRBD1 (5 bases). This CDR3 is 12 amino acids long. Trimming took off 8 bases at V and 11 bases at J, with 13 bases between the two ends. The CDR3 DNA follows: TGTGCCAGCGTTAGGGGAATGGCACCCCTCCACTTT. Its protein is CASVRGMAPLHF.

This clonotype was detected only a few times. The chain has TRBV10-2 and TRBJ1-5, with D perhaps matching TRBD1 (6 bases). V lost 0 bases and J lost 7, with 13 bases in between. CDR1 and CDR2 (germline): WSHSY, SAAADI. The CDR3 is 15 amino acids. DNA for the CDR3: TGCGCCAGCAGTGAGTCCGACGGGGGGCCACAGCCCCAGCATTTT. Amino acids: CASSESDGGPQPQHF.

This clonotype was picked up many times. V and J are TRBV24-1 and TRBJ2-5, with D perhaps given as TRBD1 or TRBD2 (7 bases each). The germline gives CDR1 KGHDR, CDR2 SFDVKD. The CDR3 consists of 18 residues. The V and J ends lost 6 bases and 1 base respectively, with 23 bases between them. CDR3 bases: TGTGCCACCAGTACTCCCAGGGGGGGAAACAGGGGCCAAGAGACCCAGTACTTC. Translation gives CATSTPRGGNRGQETQYF.

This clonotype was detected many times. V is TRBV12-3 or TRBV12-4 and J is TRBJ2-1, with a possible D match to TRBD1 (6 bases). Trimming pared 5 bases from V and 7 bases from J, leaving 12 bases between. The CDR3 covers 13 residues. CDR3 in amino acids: CASSTSRGNEQFF. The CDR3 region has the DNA TGTGCCAGCAGTACGTCTAGGGGGAATGAGCAGTTCTTC.

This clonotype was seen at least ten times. The CDR3 spells CASGLAFDREAYNEQFF. CDR3 nucleotide sequence: TGTGCTAGTGGTTTGGCCTTCGACAGGGAAGCCTACAATGAGCAGTTCTTC. The chain employs TRBV12-5 and TRBJ2-1, with 7 bases lining up with TRBD1. Trimming took 1 base from V and 2 from J; bases not matched to a gene: 8. Looked up from germline, CDR1 is LGHNT and CDR2 is FRNRAP. The CDR3 loop spans 17 amino acids.

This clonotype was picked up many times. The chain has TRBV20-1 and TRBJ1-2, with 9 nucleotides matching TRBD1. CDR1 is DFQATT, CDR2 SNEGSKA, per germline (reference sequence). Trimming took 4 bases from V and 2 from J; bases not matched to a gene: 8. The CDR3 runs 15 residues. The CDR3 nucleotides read TGCAGTGCTATCCGGGACAGGGATGAGAACTATGGCTACACCTTC. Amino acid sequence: CSAIRDRDENYGYTF.

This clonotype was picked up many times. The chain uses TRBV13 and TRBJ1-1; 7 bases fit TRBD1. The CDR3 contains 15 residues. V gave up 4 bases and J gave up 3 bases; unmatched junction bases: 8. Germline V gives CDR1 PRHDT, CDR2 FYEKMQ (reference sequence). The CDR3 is CASSYTRGGYTEAFF. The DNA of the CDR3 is TGTGCCAGCAGCTACACCAGAGGGGGCTACACTGAAGCTTTCTTT.